Below, 8 T cell receptor beta chains from the same sample are listed, as sequenced in a study of cytomegalovirus exposure and HLA in healthy donors. It was with 60 Vbeta and 13 Jbeta primers that the PCR ran. Sequencing used immunoSEQ multiplex PCR; TCRdb keeps in-frame clones, though not all of them. The sample carries about 150,000 clones, roughly 10% recorded once. Sequenced: PBMCs. The receptors originated from a man aged 45 to 65 in good health and CMV-seronegative.

V usage is TRBV28 and J usage is TRBJ2-3, with 13 bases aligning to TRBD2. With V trimmed by 6 bases and J by 6 bases, 9 bases remained unmatched. CDR3 size: 16 residues. The germline CDR1 and CDR2 sequences are MDHEN and SYDVKM. CDR3 region: CASSDGLAGEVDTQYF. DNA for the CDR3: TGTGCCAGCAGCGACGGACTAGCGGGAGAGGTGGATACGCAGTATTTT.

This clone turned up a few times. The chain combines TRBV2 with TRBJ1-4; 7 bases are shared with TRBD1. Germline CDR1 and CDR2: SNHLY and FYNNEI. Trimming took 7 bases from V and 10 from J; bases not matched to a gene: 9. The CDR3 spans 13 residues. For the CDR3, the DNA is TGTGCCAGCAAGGGGACAGCTTCGAGAAAACTGTTTTTT. Translated: CASKGTASRKLFF.

This chain uses TRBV9 with TRBJ1-1; no firm D call. Trimming stripped 0 bases from V and 6 bases from J, with 12 bases between. This CDR3 region has 14 residues. CDR1 and CDR2 (germline): SGDLS, YYNGEE. In DNA, the CDR3 is TGTGCCAGCAGCGTAGCTACGGGATCGGCTGAAGCTTTCTTT. Residues: CASSVATGSAEAFF.

The rearrangement links TRBV5-4 to TRBJ2-2, with TRBD1 identical over 7 bases. Germline CDR1 is SGHNT and CDR2 is YYREEE (reference sequence). The CDR3 runs 15 residues. The J segment lost 1 base and the V segment lost 3 bases, leaving 3 bases of the junction unmatched. The CDR3 spells CASSWDSRNTGELFF. CDR3 DNA sequence: TGTGCCAGCAGCTGGGACAGCAGGAACACCGGGGAGCTGTTTTTT.

This clone has only a few counts. The rearrangement joins TRBV5-1 to TRBJ2-2; TRBD1 matches at 7 bases. The CDR3 is 16 residues long. The germline CDR1 and CDR2 sequences are SGHRS and YFSETQ. V shed 4 bases and J 2 bases; nucleotides not matched to a gene: 8. This CDR3 reads CASSRTGTENTGELFF. CDR3 sequence (DNA): TGCGCCAGCAGCCGAACCGGGACAGAAAACACCGGGGAGCTGTTTTTT.

The chain has TRBV2 and TRBJ1-2, with a weak D call TRBD1 (5 bases). V was pared by 6 bases and J by 2 bases, with 13 bases between. CDR1 is SNHLY and CDR2 is FYNNEI in the germline V gene. CDR3 length equals 14 residues. The CDR3 sequence: CASRPRGWNYGYTF. Here the CDR3 DNA reads TGTGCCAGCAGGCCAAGGGGCTGGAACTATGGCTACACCTTC.

The table lists this clone with a few counts. The V gene is TRBV2, the J gene TRBJ2-4; 7 bases fit TRBD1. This CDR3 has 17 residues. The germline CDR1 and CDR2 sequences are SNHLY and FYNNEI. V lost 4 bases to trimming and J lost 0 bases; unmatched junction nucleotides: 9. The CDR3 is CASSVTGTRLAKNIQYF. In DNA form, the CDR3 reads TGTGCCAGCAGTGTGACAGGGACCCGACTAGCCAAAAACATTCAGTACTTC.

This rearrangement joins TRBV2 to TRBJ2-2; 9 nucleotides match TRBD2. Losses at the gene ends were 5 bases for V and 4 bases for J; bases not matched to a gene: 2. The CDR3 covers 14 residues. Germline assignment: CDR1 SNHLY and CDR2 FYNNEI. The CDR3 nucleotides read TGTGCCAGCAGTCGCGGGGGGGCCACCGGGGAGCTGTTTTTT. It codes for CASSRGGATGELFF.